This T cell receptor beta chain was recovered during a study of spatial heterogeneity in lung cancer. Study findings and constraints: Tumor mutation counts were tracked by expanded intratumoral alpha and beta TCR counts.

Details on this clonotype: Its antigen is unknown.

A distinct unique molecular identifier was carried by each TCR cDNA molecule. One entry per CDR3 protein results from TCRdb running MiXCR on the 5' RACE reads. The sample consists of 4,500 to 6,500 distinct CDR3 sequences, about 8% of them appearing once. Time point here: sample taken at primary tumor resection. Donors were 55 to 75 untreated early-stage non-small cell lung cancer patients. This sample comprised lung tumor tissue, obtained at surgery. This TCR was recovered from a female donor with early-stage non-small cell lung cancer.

CDR3: CASSLGGRGEQFF. The CDR3 DNA reads as TGTGCCAGCAGTTTAGGGGGGAGAGGTGAGCAGTTCTTC. The chain joins TRBV12-3 or TRBV12-4 to TRBJ2-1; D tentatively reads TRBD1 or TRBD2 (5 bases each). This CDR3 has 13 residues. Deletions cut 1 base from V and 9 bases from J, with 10 bases between.